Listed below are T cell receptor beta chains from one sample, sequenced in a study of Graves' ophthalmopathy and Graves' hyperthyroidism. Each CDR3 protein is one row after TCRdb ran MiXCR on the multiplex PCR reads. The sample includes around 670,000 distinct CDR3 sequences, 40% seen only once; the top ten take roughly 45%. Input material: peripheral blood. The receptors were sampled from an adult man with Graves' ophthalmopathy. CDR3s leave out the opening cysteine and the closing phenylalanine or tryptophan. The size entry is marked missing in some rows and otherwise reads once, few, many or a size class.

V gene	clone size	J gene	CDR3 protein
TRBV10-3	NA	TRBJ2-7	ASSYLGLSSYEQY
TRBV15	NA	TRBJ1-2	ATSRDQGVSNGYT
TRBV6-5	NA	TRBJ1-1	ASRRGGVNTEAF
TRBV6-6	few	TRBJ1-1	ASSYGKYMEGDTEAF
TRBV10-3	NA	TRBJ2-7	ASSYRPGQGAYEQY
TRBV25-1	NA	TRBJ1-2	ASRSQGNYGYT
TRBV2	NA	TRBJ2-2	ASRVFNTGELF
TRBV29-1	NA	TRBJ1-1	SSRRGEDTEAF
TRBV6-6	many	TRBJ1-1	ASSRLKNTEAF
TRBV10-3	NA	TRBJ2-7	ASSVYRAYEQY
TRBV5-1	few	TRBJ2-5	ASSHGDGQETQY
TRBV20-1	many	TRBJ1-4	SAPRGSDEKLF
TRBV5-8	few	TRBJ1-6	AEQEEYNSPLH
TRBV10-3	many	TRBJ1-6	AISAGRGNSPLH
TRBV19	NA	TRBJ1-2	ASSVSTGEGGYT
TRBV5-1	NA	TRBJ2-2	ASGFSGPNTGELF
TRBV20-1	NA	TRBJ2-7	SARVPLAGAHEQY
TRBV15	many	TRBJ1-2	ATSRDARYGYT
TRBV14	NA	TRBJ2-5	ASSHPDRGLQETQY
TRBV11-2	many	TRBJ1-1	ASSLAPGGTEAF
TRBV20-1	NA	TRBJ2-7	SAEDTGTGGLAGTYEQY
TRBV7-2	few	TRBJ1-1	ASSSDGRMNTEAF
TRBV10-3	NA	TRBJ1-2	ASSFKQVVNYGYT
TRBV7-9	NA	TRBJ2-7	ASSSSTREQY